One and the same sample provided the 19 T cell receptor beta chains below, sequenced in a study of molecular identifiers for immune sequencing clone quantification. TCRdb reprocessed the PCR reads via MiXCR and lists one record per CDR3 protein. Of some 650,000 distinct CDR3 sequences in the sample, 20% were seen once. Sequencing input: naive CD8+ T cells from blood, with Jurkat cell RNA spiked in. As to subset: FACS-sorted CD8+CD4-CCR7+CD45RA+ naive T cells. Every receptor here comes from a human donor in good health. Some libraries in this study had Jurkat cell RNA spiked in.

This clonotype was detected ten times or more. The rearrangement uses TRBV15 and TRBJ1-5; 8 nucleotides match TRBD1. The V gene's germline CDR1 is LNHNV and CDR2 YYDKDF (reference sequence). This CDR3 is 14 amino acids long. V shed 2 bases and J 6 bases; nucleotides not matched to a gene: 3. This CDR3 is CATSRRQGTQPQHF. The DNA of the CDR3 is TGTGCCACCAGCAGAAGACAGGGGACTCAGCCCCAGCATTTT.

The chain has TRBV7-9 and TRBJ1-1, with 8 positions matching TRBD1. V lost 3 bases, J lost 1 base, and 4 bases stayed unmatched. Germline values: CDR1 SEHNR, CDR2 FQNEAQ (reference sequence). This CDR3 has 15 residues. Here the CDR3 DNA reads TGTGCCAGCAGCTTTCCGACAGGGGCGAACACTGAAGCTTTCTTT. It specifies CASSFPTGANTEAFF. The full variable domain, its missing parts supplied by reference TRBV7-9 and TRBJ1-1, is DTGVSQNPRHKITKRGQNVTFRCDPISEHNRLYWYRQTLGQGPEFLTYFQNEAQLEKSRLLSDRFSAERPKGSFSTLEIQRTEQGDSAMYLCASSFPTGANTEAFFGQGTRLTVV.

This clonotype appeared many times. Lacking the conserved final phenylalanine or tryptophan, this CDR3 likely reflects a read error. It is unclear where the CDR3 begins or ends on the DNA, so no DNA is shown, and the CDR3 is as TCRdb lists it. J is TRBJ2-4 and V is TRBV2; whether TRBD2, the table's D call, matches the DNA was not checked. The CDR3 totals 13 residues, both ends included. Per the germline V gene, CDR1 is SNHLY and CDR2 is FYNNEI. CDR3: CASSDGDWRTPIR.

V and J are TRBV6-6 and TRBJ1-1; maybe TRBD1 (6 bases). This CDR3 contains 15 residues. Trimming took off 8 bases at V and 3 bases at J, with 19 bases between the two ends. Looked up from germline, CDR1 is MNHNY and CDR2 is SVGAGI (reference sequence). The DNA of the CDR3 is TGTGCCAGCTGCTTTAACAGGGTGGAGTACACTGAAGCTTTCTTT. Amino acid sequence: CASCFNRVEYTEAFF.

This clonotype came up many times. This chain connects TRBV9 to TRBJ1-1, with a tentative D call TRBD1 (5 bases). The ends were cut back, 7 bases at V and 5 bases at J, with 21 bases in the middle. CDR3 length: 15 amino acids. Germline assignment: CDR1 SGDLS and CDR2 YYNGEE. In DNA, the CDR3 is TGTGCCAGCGCCCCCACGGCAGGGAGGAGGACTGAAGCTTTCTTT. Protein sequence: CASAPTAGRRTEAFF. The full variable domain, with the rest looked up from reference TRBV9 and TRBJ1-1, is DSGVTQTPKHLITATGQRVTLRCSPRSGDLSVYWYQQSLDQGLQFLIQYYNGEERAKGNILERFSAQQFPDLHSELNLSSLELGDSALYFCASAPTAGRRTEAFFGQGTRLTVV.

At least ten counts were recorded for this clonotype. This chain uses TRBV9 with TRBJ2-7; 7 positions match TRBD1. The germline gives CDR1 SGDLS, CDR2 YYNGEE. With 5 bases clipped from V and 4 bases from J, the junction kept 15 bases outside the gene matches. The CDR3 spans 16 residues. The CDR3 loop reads CASSGFVTGPAYEQYF. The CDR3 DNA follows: TGTGCCAGCAGTGGATTTGTGACAGGGCCCGCATACGAGCAGTACTTC.

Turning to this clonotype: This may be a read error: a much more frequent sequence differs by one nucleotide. The CDR3 DNA reads as TGTGCCAGCAGCTTAACCTTGATGACAGGGGGCAACAGTGAGCAGTTCTTC. It codes for CASSLTLMTGGNSEQFF. The V and J genes are TRBV7-9 and TRBJ2-1; 10 bases match TRBD1. Germline CDR1 SEHNR, CDR2 FQNEAQ (reference sequence). Unmatched junction bases numbered 13, after V lost 2 bases and J lost 9 bases. The CDR3 has 17 residues.

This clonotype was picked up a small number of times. CDR3 loop: CASSLAKMRGRNSGNTIYF. In DNA, the CDR3 is TGTGCCAGCAGCTTGGCCAAGATGAGGGGACGTAACTCTGGAAACACCATATATTTT. V usage is TRBV5-6 and J usage is TRBJ1-3, with D possibly TRBD1 on 5 matching bases. V lost 0 bases, J lost 0 bases, and 19 bases lay in between. This CDR3 contains 19 residues. Germline CDR1 reads SGHDT; CDR2 reads YYEEEE.

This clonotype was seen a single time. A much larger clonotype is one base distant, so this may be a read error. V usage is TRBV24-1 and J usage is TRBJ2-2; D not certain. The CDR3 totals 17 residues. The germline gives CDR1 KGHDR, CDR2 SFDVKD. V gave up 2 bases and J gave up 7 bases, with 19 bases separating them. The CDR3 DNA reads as TGTGCCACCAGTGATTCGTGGGTCGGCGTATCTTTCGGGGAGCTGTTTTTT. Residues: CATSDSWVGVSFGELFF.

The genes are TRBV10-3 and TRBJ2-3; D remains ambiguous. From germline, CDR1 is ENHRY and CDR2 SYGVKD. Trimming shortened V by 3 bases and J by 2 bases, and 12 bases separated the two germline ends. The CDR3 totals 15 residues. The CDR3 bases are TGTGCCATCAGTGACAGGCAAAGGAACACAGATACGCAGTATTTT. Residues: CAISDRQRNTDTQYF.

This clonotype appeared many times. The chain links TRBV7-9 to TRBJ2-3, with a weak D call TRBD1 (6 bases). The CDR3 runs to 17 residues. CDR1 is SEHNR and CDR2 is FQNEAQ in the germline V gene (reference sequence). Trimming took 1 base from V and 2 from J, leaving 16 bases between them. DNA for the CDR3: TGTGCCAGCAGCTTAGGGTCCCAGGGGCCCCCCACAGATACGCAGTATTTT. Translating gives CASSLGSQGPPTDTQYF.

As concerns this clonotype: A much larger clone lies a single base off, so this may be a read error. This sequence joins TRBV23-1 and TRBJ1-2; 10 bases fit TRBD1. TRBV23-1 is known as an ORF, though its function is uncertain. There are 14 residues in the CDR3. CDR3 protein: CASSHRQGAVGHTF. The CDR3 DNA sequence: TGCGCCAGCAGTCACCGACAGGGGGCCGTTGGCCACACCTTC.

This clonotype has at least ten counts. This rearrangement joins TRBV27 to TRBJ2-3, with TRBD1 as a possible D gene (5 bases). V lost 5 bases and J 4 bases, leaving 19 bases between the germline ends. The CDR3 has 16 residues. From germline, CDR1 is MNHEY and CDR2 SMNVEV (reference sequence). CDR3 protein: CASSPNGHPASDTQYF. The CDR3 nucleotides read TGTGCCAGCAGTCCCAACGGACATCCGGCATCAGATACGCAGTATTTT.

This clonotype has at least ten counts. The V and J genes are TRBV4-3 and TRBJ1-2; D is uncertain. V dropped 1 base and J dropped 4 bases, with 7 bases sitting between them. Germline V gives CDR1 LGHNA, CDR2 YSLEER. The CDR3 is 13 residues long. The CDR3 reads CASSQGYGYGYTF. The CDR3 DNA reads TGCGCCAGCAGCCAAGGTTACGGCTATGGCTACACCTTC.

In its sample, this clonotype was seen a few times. CDR3 protein: CASSLDRIDTQYF. The DNA for the CDR3 is TGTGCCAGCAGCTTAGATCGGATAGATACGCAGTATTTT. The genes are TRBV11-2 and TRBJ2-3; no clear D. The germline V gene encodes CDR1 SGHAT and CDR2 FQNNGV. V lost 0 bases to trimming and J lost 5 bases, with 6 bases between them. This CDR3 region has 13 residues.

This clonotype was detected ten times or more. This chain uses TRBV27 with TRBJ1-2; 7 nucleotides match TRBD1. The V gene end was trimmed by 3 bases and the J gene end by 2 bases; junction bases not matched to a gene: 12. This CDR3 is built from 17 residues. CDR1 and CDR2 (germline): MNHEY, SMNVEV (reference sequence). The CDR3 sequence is CASSLRGGADPNYGYTF. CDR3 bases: TGTGCCAGCAGTTTGCGAGGGGGCGCAGATCCGAACTATGGCTACACCTTC.

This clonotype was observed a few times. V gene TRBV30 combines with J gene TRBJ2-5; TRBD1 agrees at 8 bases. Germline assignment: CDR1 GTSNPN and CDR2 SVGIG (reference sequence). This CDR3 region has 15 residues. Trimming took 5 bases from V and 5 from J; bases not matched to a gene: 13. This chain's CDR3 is CAWLHLQGGVETQYF. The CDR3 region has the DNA TGTGCCTGGCTTCACCTACAGGGGGGAGTGGAGACCCAGTACTTC.

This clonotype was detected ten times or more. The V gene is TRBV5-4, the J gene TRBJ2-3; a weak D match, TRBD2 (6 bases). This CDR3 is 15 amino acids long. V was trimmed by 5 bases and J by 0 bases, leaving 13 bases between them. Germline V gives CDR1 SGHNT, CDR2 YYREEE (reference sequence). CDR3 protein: CASSLTGESTDTQYF. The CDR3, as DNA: TGTGCCAGCAGTTTGACGGGGGAAAGCACAGATACGCAGTATTTT.

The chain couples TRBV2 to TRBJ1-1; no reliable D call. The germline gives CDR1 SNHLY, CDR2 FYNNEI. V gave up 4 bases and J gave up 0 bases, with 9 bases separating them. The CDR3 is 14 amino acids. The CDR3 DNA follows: TGTGCCAGCAGTGCAGGAAAAATGAACACTGAAGCTTTCTTT. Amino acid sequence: CASSAGKMNTEAFF.